The T cell receptor beta chain described here comes from a study of cytomegalovirus exposure and HLA in healthy donors. Regarding the study as a whole: Some V segments, including TRBV6-2 and TRBV6-3, were excluded as indistinguishable.

With respect to this clone: Its antigen is not identified.

The V gene lost 5 bases and the J gene lost 0 bases, with 13 bases spanning the gap. The CDR3 extends over 15 amino acids. Germline V CDR1 and CDR2: SEHNR, FQNEAQ (reference sequence). It was with 60 Vbeta and 13 Jbeta primers that the PCR ran. Sequencing used immunoSEQ multiplex PCR; TCRdb keeps in-frame clones, though not all of them. This table holds 150,000 or so clones, around three quarters found once. The chain uses TRBV7-9 and TRBJ2-5; D is possibly TRBD1 (5 bases). The material sequenced was PBMCs. The receptor's source is a woman aged 50 to 60 in good health and CMV-seropositive. Written as DNA, the CDR3 is TGTGCCAGCAGCCCGAAAGGGGCAGACCAAGAGACCCAGTACTTC. Encoded protein: CASSPKGADQETQYF. The full variable domain, rest sourced from reference TRBV7-9 and TRBJ2-5, is DTGVSQNPRHKITKRGQNVTFRCDPISEHNRLYWYRQTLGQGPEFLTYFQNEAQLEKSRLLSDRFSAERPKGSFSTLEIQRTEQGDSAMYLCASSPKGADQETQYFGPGTRLLVL.